This T cell receptor beta chain was found in a study of blood T cell repertoires in COVID-19. Turning to the study itself: The United States, Italy and Spain supplied acute and convalescent COVID-19 samples. Sources were T cells, B-cell-depleted T cells, or PBMCs; the material itself was cDNA or gDNA.

In the source study's methods: Quantification of nucleated cells was approximated via reference gene primer amplification. Assay used: immunoSEQ multiplex PCR; TCRdb lists only in-frame clones, some missing. The V and J calls and clone size come from that table; D and trimming were worked out from the DNA. This sample carries about 69,000 clones, approximately 78% of them seen once, and the ten largest clones take 8% to 10%. V was clipped by 0 bases and J by 1 base, with 10 bases between them. CDR3 length: 15 residues. Germline V gives CDR1 SGHRS, CDR2 YFSETQ. The chain couples TRBV5-1 to TRBJ2-5, with a possible D match to TRBD1 (5 bases). Sequenced input: peripheral blood. This TCR was recovered from a woman older than 75 with acute or convalescent COVID-19. The CDR3 spells CASSLATGPQETQYF. The CDR3 region has the DNA TGCGCCAGCAGCTTGGCTACAGGCCCCCAAGAGACCCAGTACTTC. Combining the CDR3 with reference TRBV5-1 and TRBJ2-5 gives the whole variable domain KAGVTQTPRYLIKTRGQQVTLSCSPISGHRSVSWYQQTPGQGLQFLFEYFSETQRNKGNFPGRFSGRQFSNSRSEMNVSTLELGDSALYLCASSLATGPQETQYFGPGTRLLVL.